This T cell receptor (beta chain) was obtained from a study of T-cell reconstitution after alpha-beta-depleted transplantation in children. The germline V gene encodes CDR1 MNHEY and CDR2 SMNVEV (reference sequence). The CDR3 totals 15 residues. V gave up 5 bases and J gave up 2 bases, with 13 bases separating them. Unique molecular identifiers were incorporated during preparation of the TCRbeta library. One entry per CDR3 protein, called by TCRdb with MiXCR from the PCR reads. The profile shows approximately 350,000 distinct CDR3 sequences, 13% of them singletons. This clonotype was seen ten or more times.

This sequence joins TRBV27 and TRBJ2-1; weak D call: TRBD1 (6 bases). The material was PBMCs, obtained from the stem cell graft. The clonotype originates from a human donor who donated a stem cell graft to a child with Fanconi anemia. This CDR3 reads CASSLRDTTYNEQFF. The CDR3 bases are TGTGCCAGCAGTCTCCGGGACACCACCTACAATGAGCAGTTCTTC.